Each of the 6 T cell receptor beta chains below was sequenced from the same sample in a study of T-cell memory formation after mild COVID-19. TCRdb re-called the 5' RACE reads with MiXCR, one entry per CDR3 protein. In the table there are hundreds of thousands of distinct CDR3 sequences, about 15% of which are singletons. Sequencing input: PBMCs or a T cell subset sorted from them (not recorded which). Every receptor here comes from a young man who had mild COVID-19 (a few samples of this study predate the infection). Cell type and time point are not known.

The sample holds a few counts of this clonotype. This chain joins TRBV4-3 and TRBJ1-4; D unclear. Germline CDR1 reads LGHNA; CDR2 reads YSLEER. CDR3 size: 16 residues. The V gene lost 0 bases and the J gene lost 4 bases, with 12 bases spanning the gap. The CDR3 sequence: CASSQDAGGGNEKLFF. The CDR3 DNA follows: TGCGCCAGCAGCCAAGATGCGGGCGGAGGTAATGAAAAACTGTTTTTT.

This chain connects TRBV5-1 to TRBJ2-5; no clear D. V was pared by 0 bases and J by 4 bases, with 10 bases between. The CDR3 is 14 amino acids. Per the germline V gene, CDR1 is SGHRS and CDR2 is YFSETQ. The CDR3 is CASSLVSSRETQYF. The CDR3 region has the DNA TGCGCCAGCAGCTTGGTTTCGTCCCGAGAGACCCAGTACTTC.

This sequence joins TRBV7-2 and TRBJ2-2; D may match TRBD1 or TRBD2 (5 bases each). This CDR3 region has 14 residues. Per the germline V gene, CDR1 is SGHTA and CDR2 is FQGNSA. V lost 1 base and J 6 bases, leaving 9 bases between the germline ends. The CDR3 DNA sequence: TGTGCCAGCAGCTTAGTAGGGACCTCCGGGGAGCTGTTTTTT. Its protein is CASSLVGTSGELFF.

This rearrangement joins TRBV12-3 or TRBV12-4 to TRBJ1-5; D might be TRBD1 (6 bases). The CDR3 is 17 residues long. Trimming took 3 bases from V and 3 from J, leaving 18 bases between them. In DNA, the CDR3 is TGTGCCAGCAGTTTGGGTGACAGGTTCGAGTTCAATCAGCCCCAGCATTTT. Amino acid sequence: CASSLGDRFEFNQPQHF.

This clonotype has at least ten counts. The gene calls are TRBV27 and TRBJ2-7; 7 nucleotides align to TRBD2. Germline CDR1 MNHEY, CDR2 SMNVEV (reference sequence). The CDR3 spans 15 residues. V lost 8 bases to trimming and J lost 2 bases; unmatched junction nucleotides: 12. CDR3 protein: CASSAGPAGTYEQYV. The CDR3 nucleotides are TGTGCCAGCTCGGCCGGGCCAGCGGGAACCTACGAGCAGTACGTC.

This clonotype appeared a few times. The rearrangement joins TRBV5-1 to TRBJ2-6; D unresolved. CDR1 is SGHRS and CDR2 is YFSETQ in the germline V gene. The CDR3 spans 17 residues. V gave up 0 bases and J gave up 0 bases, with 10 bases separating them. The CDR3 sequence: CASSLANWDSGANVLTF. CDR3 nucleotide sequence: TGCGCCAGCAGCTTGGCGAACTGGGACTCTGGGGCCAACGTCCTGACTTTC.